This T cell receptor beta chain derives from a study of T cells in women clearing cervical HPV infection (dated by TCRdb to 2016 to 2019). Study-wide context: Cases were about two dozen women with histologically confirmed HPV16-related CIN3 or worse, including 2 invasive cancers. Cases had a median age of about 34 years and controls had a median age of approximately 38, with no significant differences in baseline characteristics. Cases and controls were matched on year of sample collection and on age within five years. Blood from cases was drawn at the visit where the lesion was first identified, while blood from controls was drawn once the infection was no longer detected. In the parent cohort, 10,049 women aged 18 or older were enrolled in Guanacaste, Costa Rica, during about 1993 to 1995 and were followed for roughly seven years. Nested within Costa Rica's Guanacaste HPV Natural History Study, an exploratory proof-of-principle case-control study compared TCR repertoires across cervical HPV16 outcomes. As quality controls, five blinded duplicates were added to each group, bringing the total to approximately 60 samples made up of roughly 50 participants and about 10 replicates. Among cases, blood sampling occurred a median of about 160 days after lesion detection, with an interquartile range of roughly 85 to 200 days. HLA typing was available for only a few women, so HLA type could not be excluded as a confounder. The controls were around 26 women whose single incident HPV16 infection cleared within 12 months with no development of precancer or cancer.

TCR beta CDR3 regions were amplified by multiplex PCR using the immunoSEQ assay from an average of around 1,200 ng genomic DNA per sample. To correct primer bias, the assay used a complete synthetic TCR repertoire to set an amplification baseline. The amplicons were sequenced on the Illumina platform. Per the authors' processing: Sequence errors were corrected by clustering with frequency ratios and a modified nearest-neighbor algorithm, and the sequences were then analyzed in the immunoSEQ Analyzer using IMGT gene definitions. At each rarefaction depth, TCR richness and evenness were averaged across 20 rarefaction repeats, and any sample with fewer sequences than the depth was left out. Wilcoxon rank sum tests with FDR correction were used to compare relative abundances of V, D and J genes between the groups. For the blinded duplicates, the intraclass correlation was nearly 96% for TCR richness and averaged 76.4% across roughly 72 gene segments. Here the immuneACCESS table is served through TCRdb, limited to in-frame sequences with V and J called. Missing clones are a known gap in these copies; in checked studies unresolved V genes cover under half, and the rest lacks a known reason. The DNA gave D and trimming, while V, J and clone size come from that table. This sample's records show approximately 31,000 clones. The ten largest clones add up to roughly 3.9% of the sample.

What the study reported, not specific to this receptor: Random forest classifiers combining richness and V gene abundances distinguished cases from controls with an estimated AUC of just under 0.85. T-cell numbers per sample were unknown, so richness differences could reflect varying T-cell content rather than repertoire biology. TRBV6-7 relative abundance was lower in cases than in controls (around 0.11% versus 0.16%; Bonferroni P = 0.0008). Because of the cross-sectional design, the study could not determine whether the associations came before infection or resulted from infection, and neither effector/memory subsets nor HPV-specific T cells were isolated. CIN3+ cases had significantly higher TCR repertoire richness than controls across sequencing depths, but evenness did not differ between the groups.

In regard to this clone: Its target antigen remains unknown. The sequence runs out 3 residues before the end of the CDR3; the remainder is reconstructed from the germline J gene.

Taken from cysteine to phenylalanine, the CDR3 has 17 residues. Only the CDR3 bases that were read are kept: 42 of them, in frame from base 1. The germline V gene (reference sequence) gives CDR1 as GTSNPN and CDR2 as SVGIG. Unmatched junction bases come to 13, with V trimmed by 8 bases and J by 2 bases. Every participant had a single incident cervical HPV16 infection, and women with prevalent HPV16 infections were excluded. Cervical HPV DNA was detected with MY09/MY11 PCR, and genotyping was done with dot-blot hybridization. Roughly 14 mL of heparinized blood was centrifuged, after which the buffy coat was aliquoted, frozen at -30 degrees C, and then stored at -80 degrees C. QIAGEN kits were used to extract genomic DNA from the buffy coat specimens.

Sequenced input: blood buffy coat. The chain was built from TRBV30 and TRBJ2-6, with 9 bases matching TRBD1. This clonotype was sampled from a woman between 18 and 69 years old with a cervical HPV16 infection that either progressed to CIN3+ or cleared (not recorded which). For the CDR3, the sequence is CAGHLTGGQAGANVLTF. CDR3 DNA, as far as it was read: TGTGCCGGACACCTGACAGGGGGTCAAGCTGGGGCCAACGTC.